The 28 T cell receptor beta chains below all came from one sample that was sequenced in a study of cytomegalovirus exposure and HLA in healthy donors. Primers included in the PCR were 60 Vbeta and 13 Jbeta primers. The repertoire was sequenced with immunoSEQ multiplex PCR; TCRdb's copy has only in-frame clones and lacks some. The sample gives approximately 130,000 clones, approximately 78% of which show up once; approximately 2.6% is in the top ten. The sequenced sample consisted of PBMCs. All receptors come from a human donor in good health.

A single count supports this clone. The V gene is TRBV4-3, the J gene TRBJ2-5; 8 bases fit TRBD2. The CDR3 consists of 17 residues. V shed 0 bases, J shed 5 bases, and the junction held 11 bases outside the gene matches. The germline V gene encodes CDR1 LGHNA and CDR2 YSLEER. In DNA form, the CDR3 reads TGCGCCAGCAGCCAAGAAGGAGCGGGGGACCAAGGGGAGACCCAGTACTTC. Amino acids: CASSQEGAGDQGETQYF.

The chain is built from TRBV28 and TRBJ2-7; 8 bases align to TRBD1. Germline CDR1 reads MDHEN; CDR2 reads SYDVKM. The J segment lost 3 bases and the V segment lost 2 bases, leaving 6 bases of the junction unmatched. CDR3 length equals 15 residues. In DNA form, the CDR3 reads TGTGCCAGCAGTTTAGGGACAGGATTTGTCTACGAGCAGTACTTC. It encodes CASSLGTGFVYEQYF.

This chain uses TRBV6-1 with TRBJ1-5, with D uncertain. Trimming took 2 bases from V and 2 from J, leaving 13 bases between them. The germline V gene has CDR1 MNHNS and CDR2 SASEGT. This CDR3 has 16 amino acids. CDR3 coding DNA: TGTGCCAGCAGTGAACGAGGTCCCCTTGGCAATCAGCCCCAGCATTTT. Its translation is CASSERGPLGNQPQHF.

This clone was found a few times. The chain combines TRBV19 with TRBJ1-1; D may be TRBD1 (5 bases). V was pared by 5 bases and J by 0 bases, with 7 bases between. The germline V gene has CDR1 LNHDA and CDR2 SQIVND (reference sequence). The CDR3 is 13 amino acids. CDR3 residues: CASSWGVNTEAFF. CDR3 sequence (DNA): TGTGCCAGTAGTTGGGGGGTGAACACTGAAGCTTTCTTT.

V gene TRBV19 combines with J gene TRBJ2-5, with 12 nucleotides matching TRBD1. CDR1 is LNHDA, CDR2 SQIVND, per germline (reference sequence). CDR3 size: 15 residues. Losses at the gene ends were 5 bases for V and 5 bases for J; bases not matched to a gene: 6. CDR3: CASSAGTGGLETQYF. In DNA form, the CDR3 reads TGTGCCAGTAGTGCCGGGACAGGGGGCTTGGAGACCCAGTACTTC.

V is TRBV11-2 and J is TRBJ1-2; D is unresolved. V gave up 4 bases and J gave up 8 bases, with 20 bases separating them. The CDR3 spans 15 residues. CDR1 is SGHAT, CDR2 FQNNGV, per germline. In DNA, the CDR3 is TGTGCCAGCAGCTCCCCCGGTGGAGGCAACGGCGGCTACACCTTC. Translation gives CASSSPGGGNGGYTF.

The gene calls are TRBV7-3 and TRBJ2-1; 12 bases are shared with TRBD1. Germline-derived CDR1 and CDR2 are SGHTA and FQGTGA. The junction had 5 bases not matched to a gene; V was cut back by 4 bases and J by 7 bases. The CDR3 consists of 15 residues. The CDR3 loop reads CASSSGQGALNEQFF. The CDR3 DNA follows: TGTGCCAGCAGCTCGGGACAGGGGGCGTTGAATGAGCAGTTCTTC.

The CDR3 coding sequence is TGTGCCAGCTCAGTCGACCGCAGCGATAATGAAAAACTGTTTTTT. Its protein product is CASSVDRSDNEKLFF. V and J are TRBV18 and TRBJ1-4; no reliable D call. Germline V gene sequence: CDR1 KGHSH, CDR2 LQKENI. V lost 5 bases and J lost 4, with 14 bases in between. The CDR3 consists of 15 residues.

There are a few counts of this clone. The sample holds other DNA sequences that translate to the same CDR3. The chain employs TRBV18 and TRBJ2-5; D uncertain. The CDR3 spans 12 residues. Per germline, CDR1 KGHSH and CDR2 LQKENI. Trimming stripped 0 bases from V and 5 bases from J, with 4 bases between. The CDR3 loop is CASSPPGETQYF. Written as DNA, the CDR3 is TGTGCCAGCTCACCACCGGGCGAGACCCAGTACTTC.

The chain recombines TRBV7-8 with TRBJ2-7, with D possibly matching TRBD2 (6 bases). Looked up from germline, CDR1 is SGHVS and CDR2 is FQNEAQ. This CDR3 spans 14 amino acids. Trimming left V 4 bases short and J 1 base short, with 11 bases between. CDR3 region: CASSSTGTSYEQYF. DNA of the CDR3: TGTGCCAGCAGCTCCACCGGGACTTCCTACGAGCAGTACTTC.

DNA of the CDR3: TGTGCCAGCAGTTTTGGCGGCAGGGGTTTGACTCAGCCCCAGCATTTT. It encodes CASSFGGRGLTQPQHF. The chain joins TRBV28 to TRBJ1-5; a weak D match, TRBD1 (6 bases). The CDR3 runs 16 residues. Per germline, CDR1 MDHEN and CDR2 SYDVKM. V was trimmed by 3 bases and J by 6 bases, leaving 18 bases between them.

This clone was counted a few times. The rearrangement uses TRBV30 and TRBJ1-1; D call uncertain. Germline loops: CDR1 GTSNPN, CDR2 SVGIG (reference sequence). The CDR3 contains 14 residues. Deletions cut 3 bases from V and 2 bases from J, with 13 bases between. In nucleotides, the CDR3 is TGTGCCTGGAGGGCCGGAGGGCTCAACACTGAAGCTTTCTTT. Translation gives CAWRAGGLNTEAFF.

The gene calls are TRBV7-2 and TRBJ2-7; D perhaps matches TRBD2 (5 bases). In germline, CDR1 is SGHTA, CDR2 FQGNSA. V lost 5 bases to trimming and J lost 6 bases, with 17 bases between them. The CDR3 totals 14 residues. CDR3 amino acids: CASSPGSSRVEQYF. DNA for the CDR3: TGTGCCAGCAGCCCTGGGTCGTCGAGGGTCGAGCAGTACTTC.

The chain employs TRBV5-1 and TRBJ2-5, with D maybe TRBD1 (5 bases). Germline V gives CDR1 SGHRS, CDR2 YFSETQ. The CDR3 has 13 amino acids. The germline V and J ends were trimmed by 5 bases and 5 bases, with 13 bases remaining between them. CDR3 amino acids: CASRVTGIETQYF. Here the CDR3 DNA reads TGCGCCAGCAGGGTAACAGGAATTGAGACCCAGTACTTC.

CDR3 in amino acids: CASSLSGSDEQYF. DNA for the CDR3: TGTGCCAGCAGTTTATCGGGGTCCGACGAGCAGTACTTC. V gene TRBV28 combines with J gene TRBJ2-5; D may be TRBD2 (5 bases). Judging by the DNA end, TRBJ2-7 fits better; the J call may be wrong. From germline, CDR1 is MDHEN and CDR2 SYDVKM. The CDR3 is 13 amino acids.

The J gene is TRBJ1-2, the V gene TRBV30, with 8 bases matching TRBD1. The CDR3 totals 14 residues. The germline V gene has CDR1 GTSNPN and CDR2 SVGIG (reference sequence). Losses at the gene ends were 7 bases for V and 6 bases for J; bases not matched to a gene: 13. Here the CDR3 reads CASRTGIPLDGYTF. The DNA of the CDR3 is TGTGCCTCTAGGACAGGGATCCCCCTTGATGGCTACACCTTC.

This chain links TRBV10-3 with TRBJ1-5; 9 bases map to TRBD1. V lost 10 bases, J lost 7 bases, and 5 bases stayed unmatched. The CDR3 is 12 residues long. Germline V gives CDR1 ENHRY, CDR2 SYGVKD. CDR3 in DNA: TGTGCCACCTCGACAGGGGGACAGCCCCAGCATTTT. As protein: CATSTGGQPQHF.

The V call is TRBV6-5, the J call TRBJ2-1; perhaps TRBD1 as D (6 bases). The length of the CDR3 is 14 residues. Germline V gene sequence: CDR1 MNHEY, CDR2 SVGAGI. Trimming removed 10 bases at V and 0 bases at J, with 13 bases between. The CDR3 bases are TGTGCCACCGAAGGCAGGGGCTCCTACAATGAGCAGTTCTTC. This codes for CATEGRGSYNEQFF.

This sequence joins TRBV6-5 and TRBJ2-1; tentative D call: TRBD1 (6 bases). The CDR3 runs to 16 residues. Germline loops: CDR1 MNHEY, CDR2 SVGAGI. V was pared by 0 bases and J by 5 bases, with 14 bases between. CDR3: CASSYSNTGHNNEQFF. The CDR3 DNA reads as TGTGCCAGCAGTTACTCTAATACGGGACATAACAATGAGCAGTTCTTC.

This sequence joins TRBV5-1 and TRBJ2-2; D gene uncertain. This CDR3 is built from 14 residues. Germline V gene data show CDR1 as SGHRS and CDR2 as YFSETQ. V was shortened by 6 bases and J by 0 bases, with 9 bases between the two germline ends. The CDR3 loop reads CASKEQSNTGELFF. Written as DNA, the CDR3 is TGCGCCAGCAAGGAACAGTCGAACACCGGGGAGCTGTTTTTT.

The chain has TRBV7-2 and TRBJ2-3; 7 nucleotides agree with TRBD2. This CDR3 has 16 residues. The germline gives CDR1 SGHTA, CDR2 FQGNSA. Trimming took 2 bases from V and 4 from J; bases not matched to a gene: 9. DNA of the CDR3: TGTGCCAGCAGCTTAAGGGCGGGAGCGGCCTCAGATACGCAGTATTTT. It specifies CASSLRAGAASDTQYF. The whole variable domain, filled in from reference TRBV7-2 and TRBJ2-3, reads GAGVSQSPSNKVTEKGKDVELRCDPISGHTALYWYRQSLGQGLEFLIYFQGNSAPDKSGLPSDRFSAERTGGSVSTLTIQRTQQEDSAVYLCASSLRAGAASDTQYFGPGTRLTVL.

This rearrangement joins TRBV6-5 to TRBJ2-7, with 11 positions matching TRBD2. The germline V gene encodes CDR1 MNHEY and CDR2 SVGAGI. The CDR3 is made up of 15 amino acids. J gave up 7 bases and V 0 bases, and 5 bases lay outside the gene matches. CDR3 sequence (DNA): TGTGCCAGCAGTTACTCTAGCGGGGGGGTATGGGAGCAGTACTTC. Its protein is CASSYSSGGVWEQYF.

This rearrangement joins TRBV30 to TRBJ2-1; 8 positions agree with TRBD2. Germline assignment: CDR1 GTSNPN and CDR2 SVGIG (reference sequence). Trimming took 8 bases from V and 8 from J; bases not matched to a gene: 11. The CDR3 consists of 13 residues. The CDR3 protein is CAGNLRGGYEQFF. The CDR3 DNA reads TGTGCCGGAAACCTACGGGGGGGGTATGAGCAGTTCTTC.

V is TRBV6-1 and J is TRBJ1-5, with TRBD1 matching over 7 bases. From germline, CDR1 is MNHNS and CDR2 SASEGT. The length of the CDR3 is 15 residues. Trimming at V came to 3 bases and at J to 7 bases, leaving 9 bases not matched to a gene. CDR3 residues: CASSDDRDVSQPQHF. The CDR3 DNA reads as TGTGCCAGCAGTGATGACAGGGACGTTTCCCAGCCCCAGCATTTT.

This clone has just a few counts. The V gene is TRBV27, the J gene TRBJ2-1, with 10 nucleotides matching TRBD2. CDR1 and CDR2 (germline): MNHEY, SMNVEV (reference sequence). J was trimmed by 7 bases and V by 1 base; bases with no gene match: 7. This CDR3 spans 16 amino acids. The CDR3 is CASSLFSAGGPNEQFF. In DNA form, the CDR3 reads TGTGCCAGCAGTTTATTTTCAGCGGGAGGGCCGAATGAGCAGTTCTTC.

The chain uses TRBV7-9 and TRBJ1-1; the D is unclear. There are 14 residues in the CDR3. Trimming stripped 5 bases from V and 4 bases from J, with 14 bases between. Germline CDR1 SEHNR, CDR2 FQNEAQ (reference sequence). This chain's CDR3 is CASSRDTAGTEAFF. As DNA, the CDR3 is TGTGCCAGCAGCCGAGACACCGCGGGCACTGAAGCTTTCTTT. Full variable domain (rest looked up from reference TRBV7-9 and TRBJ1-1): DTGVSQNPRHKITKRGQNVTFRCDPISEHNRLYWYRQTLGQGPEFLTYFQNEAQLEKSRLLSDRFSAERPKGSFSTLEIQRTEQGDSAMYLCASSRDTAGTEAFFGQGTRLTVV.

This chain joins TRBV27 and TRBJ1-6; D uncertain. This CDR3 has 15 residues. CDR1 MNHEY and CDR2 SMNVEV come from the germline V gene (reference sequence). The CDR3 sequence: CTTLPLSSYNSPLHF. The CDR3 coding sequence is TGTACCACCCTACCGTTAAGCTCCTATAATTCACCCCTCCACTTT.

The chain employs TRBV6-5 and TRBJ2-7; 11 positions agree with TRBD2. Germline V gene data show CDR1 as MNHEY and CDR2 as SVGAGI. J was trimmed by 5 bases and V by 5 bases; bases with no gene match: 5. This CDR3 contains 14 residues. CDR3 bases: TGTGCCAGCAGTCTTAGCGGGGGGGCCCACGAGCAGTACTTC. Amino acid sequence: CASSLSGGAHEQYF.